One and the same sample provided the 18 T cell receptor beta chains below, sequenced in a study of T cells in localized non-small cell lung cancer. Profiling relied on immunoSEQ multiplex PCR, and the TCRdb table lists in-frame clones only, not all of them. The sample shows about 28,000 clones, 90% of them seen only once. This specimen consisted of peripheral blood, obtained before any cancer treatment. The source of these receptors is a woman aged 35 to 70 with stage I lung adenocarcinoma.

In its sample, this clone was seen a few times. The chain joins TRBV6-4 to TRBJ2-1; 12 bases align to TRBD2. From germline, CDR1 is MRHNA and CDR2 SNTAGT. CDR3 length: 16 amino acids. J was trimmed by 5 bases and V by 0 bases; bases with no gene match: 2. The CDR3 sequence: CASSDSTSGGHNEQFF. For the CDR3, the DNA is TGTGCCAGCAGTGACTCGACTAGCGGGGGCCACAATGAGCAGTTCTTC.

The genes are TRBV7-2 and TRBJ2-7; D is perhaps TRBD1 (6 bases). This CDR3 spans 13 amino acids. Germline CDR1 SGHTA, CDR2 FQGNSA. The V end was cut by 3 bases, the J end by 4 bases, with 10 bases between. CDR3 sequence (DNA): TGTGCCAGCAGCTTCGGACAGACTTACGAGCAGTACTTC. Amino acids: CASSFGQTYEQYF.

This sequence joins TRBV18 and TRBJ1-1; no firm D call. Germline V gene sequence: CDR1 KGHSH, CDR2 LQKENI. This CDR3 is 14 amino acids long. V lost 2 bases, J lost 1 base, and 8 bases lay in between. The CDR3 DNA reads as TGTGCCAGCTCACCAACCCGGGAGAACACTGAAGCTTTCTTT. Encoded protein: CASSPTRENTEAFF.

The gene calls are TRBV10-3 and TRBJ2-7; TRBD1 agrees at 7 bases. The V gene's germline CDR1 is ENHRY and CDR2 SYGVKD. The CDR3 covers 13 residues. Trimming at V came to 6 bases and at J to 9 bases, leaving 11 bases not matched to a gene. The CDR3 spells CAIRVGTDEGQYF. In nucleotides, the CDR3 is TGTGCCATCAGGGTCGGGACAGACGAGGGGCAGTACTTC.

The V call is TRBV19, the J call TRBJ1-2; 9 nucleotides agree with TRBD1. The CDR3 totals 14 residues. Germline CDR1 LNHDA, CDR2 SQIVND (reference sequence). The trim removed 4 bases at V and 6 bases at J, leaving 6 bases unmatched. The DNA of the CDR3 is TGTGCCAGTAGTACGTCGACAGGGGGAGATGGCTACACCTTC. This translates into CASSTSTGGDGYTF.

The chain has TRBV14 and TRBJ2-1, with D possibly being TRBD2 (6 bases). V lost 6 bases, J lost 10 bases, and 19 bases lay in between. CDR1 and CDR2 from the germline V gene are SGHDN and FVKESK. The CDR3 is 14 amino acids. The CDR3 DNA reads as TGTGCCAGCAGTCGGGACTCGGGCTTCAAAGAGCAGTTCTTC. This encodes CASSRDSGFKEQFF.

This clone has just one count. The DNA for the CDR3 is TGTGCCAGCAGTAGGAGGCTGCAGGCTTTCTTT. Translated: CASSRRLQAFF. The J gene is TRBJ1-1, the V gene TRBV28; D remains ambiguous. The germline V gene has CDR1 MDHEN and CDR2 SYDVKM. Trimming removed 5 bases at V and 11 bases at J, with 12 bases between. This CDR3 has 11 residues.

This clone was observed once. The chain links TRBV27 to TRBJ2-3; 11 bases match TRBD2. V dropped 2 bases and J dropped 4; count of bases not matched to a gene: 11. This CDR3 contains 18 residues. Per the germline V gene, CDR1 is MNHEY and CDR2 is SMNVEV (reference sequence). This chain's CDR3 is CASSLRVLAGGVPDTQYF. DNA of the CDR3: TGTGCCAGCAGTTTACGAGTTCTAGCGGGAGGAGTTCCAGATACGCAGTATTTT.

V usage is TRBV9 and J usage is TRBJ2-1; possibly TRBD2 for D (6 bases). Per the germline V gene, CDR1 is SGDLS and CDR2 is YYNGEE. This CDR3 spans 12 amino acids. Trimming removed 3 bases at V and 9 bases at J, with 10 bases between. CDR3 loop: CASSDTSTEQFF. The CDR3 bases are TGTGCCAGCAGCGACACTAGCACTGAGCAGTTCTTC.

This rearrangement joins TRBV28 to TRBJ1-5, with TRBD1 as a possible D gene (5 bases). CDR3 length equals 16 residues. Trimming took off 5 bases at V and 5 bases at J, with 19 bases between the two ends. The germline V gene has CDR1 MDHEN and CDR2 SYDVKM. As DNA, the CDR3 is TGTGCCAGCAGTCACACGTTGGGACGTGGGGATCAGCCCCAGCATTTT. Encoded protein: CASSHTLGRGDQPQHF.

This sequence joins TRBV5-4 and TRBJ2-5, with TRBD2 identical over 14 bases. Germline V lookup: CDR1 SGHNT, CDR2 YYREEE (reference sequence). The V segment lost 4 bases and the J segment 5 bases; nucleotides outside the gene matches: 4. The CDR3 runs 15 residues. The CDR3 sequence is CASSRTSGRTETQYF. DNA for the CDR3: TGTGCCAGCAGCCGGACTAGCGGGAGGACGGAGACCCAGTACTTC.

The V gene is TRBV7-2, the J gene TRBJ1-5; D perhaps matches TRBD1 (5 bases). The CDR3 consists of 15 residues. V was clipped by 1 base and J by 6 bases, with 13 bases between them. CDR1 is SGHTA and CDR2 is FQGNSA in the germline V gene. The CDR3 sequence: CASSLERGTGQPQHF. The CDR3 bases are TGTGCCAGCAGCTTAGAACGGGGGACGGGTCAGCCCCAGCATTTT.

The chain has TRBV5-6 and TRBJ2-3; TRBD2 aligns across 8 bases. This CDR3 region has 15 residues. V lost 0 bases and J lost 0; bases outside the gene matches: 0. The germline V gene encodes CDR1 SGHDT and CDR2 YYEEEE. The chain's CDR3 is CASSLGGRSTDTQYF. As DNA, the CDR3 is TGTGCCAGCAGCTTGGGCGGGAGGAGCACAGATACGCAGTATTTT.

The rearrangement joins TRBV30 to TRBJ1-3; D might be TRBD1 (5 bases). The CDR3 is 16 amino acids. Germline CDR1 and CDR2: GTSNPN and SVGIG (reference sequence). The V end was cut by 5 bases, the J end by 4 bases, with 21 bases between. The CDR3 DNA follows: TGTGCCTGGTCCCGGGGGGGGTCAGGTACGGGAAACACCATATATTTT. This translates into CAWSRGGSGTGNTIYF.

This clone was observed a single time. The CDR3 coding sequence is TGTGCCAGTAGTAAGGGGAGCGGGGGGCGGAACACTGAAGCTTTCTTT. Translated, it gives CASSKGSGGRNTEAFF. This chain connects TRBV19 to TRBJ1-1; the D gene is possibly TRBD1 (6 bases). The V gene's germline CDR1 is LNHDA and CDR2 SQIVND (reference sequence). The ends were cut back, 4 bases at V and 1 base at J, with 16 bases in the middle. CDR3 size: 16 residues.

In DNA, the CDR3 is TGTGCCAGCAGCTTATCATACCCTCTTACCTTC. Translation gives CASSLSYPLTF. This rearrangement joins TRBV7-2 to TRBJ1-2; no clear D gene. Trimming removed 2 bases at V and 14 bases at J, with 12 bases between. In germline, CDR1 is SGHTA, CDR2 FQGNSA. The CDR3 sequence is 11 residues long.

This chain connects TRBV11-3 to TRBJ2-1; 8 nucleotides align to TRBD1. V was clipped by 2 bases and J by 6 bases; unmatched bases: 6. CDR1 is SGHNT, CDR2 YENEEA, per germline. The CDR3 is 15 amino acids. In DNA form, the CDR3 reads TGTGCCAGCAGCTTAAGAGGGACAGGAGGCAATGAGCAGTTCTTC. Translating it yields CASSLRGTGGNEQFF.

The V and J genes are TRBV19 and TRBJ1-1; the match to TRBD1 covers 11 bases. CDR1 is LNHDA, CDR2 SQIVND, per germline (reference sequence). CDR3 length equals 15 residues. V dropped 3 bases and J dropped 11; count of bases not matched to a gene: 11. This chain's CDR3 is CASSILRTGGRQAFF. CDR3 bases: TGTGCCAGTAGTATTTTGCGGACAGGGGGCCGTCAGGCTTTCTTT.